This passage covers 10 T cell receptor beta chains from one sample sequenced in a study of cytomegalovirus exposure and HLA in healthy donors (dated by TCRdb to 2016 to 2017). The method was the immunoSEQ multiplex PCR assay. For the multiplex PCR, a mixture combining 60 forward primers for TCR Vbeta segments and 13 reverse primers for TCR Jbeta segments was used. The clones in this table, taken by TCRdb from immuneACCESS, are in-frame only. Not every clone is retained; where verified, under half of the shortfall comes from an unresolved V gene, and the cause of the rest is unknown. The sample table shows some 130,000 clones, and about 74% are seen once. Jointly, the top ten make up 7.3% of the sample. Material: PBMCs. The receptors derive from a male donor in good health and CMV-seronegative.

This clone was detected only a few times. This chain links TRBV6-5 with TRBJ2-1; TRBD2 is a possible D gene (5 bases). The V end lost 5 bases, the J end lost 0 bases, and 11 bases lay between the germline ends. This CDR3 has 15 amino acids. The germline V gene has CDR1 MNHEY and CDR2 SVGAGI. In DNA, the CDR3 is TGTGCCAGCAGTGTGTGGACTGACTCCTACAATGAGCAGTTCTTC. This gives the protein CASSVWTDSYNEQFF.

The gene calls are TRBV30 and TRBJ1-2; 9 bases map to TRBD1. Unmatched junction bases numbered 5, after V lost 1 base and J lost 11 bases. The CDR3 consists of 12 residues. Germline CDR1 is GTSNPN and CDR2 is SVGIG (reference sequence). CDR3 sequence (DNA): TGTGCCTGGAGTGGGGGGACAGGGAGATACACCTTC. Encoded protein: CAWSGGTGRYTF.

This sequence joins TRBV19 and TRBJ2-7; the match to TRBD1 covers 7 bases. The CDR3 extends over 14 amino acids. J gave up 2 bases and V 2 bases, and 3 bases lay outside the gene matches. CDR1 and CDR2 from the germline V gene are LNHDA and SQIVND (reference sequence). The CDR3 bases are TGTGCCAGTAGTATAACTCAGGGGGCCTACGAGCAGTACTTC. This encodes CASSITQGAYEQYF.

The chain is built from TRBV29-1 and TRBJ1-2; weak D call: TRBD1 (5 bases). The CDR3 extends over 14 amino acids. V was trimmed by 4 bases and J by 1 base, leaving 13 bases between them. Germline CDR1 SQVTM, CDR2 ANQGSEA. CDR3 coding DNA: TGCAGCGTTGTGGAGTCGGGGGATAACTATGGCTACACCTTC. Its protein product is CSVVESGDNYGYTF.

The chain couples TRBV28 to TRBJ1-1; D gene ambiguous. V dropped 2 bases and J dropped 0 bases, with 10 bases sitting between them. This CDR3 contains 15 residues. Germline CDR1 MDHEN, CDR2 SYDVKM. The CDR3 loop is CASSLRFSMNTEAFF. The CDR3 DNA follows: TGTGCCAGCAGTTTACGGTTTTCGATGAACACTGAAGCTTTCTTT.

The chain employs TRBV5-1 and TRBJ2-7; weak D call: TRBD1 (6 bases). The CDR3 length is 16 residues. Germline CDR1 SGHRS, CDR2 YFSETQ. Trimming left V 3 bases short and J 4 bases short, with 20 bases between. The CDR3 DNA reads TGCGCCAGCAGCTGGGACAAAACGACGGTTGGGTACGAGCAGTACTTC. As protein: CASSWDKTTVGYEQYF.

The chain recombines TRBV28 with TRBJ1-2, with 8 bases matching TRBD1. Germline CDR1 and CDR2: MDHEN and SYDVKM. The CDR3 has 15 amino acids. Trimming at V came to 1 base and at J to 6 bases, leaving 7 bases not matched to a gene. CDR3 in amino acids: CASSLSGTGGHGYTF. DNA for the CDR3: TGTGCCAGCAGTTTATCGGGGACAGGAGGGCATGGCTACACCTTC.

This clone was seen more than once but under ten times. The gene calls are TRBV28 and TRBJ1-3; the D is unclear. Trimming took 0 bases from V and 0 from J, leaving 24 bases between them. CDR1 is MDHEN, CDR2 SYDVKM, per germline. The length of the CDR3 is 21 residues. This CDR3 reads CASSLWTTPRRRTYSGNTIYF. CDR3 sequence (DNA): TGTGCCAGCAGTTTATGGACCACCCCCCGGAGACGAACCTACTCTGGAAACACCATATATTTT.

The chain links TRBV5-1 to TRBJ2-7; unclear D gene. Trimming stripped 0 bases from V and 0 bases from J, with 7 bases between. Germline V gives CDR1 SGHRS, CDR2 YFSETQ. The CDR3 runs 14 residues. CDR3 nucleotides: TGCGCCAGCAGCTTGGACGCGCACTCCTACGAGCAGTACTTC. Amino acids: CASSLDAHSYEQYF.

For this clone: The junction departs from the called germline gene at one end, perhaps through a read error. CDR3 amino acids: CSSSGQGTQYF. In nucleotides, the CDR3 is TGTTCCAGCAGCGGTCAGGGGACCCAGTACTTC. This chain links TRBV7-9 with TRBJ2-5; TRBD1 or TRBD2 may be the D gene (5 bases each). Germline assignment: CDR1 SEHNR and CDR2 FQNEAQ (reference sequence). The CDR3 consists of 11 residues.